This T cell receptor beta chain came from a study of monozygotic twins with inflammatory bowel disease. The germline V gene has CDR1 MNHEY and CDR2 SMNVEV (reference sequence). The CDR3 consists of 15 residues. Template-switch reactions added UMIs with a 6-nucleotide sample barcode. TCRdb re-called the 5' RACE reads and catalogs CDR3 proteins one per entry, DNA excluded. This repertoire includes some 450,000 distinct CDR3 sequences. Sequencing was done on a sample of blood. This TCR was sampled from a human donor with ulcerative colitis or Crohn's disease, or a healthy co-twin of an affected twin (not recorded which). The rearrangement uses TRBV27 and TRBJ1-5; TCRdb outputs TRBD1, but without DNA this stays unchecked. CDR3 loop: CASSLRIEAGQPQHF.